The rows below give T cell receptor beta chains drawn from one sample of a study of a mutant IDH1 vaccine in newly diagnosed glioma. Assay used: immunoSEQ multiplex PCR; TCRdb lists only in-frame clones, some missing. The table records tens of thousands of clones, around 83% of them present only once. These receptors have no known antigen. The source material was PBMCs, sampled from a glioma patient whose treatment included an IDH1 peptide vaccine. Source of these receptors: a woman in her forties or fifties with glioma. Each CDR3 is given with its conserved first and last residue. The order of the fields is J gene, clone size, D gene, V gene, CDR3 protein, CDR3 DNA. The D gene is left open where the match is weak. Rows give clone size only sometimes, using once, few, many, or a class for an expanded clone.

TRBJ1-3	once	NA	TRBV5-1	CASSLERGSGNTIYF	TGCGCCAGCAGCTTGGAGAGGGGCTCTGGAAACACCATATATTTT
TRBJ2-7	NA	NA	TRBV5-5	CASSLASGLGGYEQYF	TGTGCCAGCAGCTTGGCCAGCGGGTTAGGGGGCTACGAGCAGTACTTC
TRBJ2-5	NA	TRBD2	TRBV29-1	CSVATSGETQYF	TGCAGCGTTGCGACTAGCGGAGAGACCCAGTACTTC
TRBJ1-2	NA	NA	TRBV4-1	CASSQDLGGTYGYTF	TGCGCCAGCAGCCAAGATCTCGGCGGTACCTATGGCTACACCTTC
TRBJ1-4	NA	NA	TRBV6-5	CASSYAPVGEKLFF	TGTGCCAGCAGTTACGCCCCGGTGGGTGAAAAACTGTTTTTT
TRBJ1-5	NA	TRBD1	TRBV30	CAWSLDRGQGQPQHF	TGTGCCTGGAGTTTGGACAGGGGGCAGGGGCAGCCCCAGCATTTT
TRBJ2-1	few	TRBD1	TRBV9	CASSGAGQGILF	TGTGCCAGCAGCGGGGCGGGACAGGGGATCCTCTTC
TRBJ1-6	once	NA	TRBV7-9	CASSLVNRRLRNSPLHF	TGTGCCAGCAGCTTAGTCAACCGTCGACTGCGTAATTCACCCCTCCACTTT
TRBJ2-2	NA	NA	TRBV7-2	CASSWRNSNTGELFF	TGTGCCAGCAGCTGGAGGAACTCGAACACCGGGGAGCTGTTTTTT
TRBJ1-2	NA	NA	TRBV28	CASSPRAGLHYGYTF	TGTGCCAGCAGTCCTAGGGCAGGGCTCCACTATGGCTACACCTTC
TRBJ2-1	NA	TRBD2	TRBV30	CAWSVRTSSYNEQFF	TGTGCCTGGAGTGTCCGGACTAGCTCCTACAATGAGCAGTTCTTC
TRBJ2-5	NA	TRBD1	TRBV28	CASSSYIGTDQETQYF	TGTGCCAGCAGTTCCTATATCGGGACAGACCAAGAGACCCAGTACTTC
TRBJ2-7	NA	NA	TRBV28	CASSLVWYEQYF	TGTGCCAGCAGTTTGGTTTGGTACGAGCAGTACTTC
TRBJ2-3	NA	NA	TRBV6-1	CASSPPGTDTQYF	TGTGCCAGCAGCCCCCCGGGGACAGATACGCAGTATTTT
TRBJ2-7	NA	NA	TRBV6-1	CASGPRTQSYEQYF	TGTGCCAGTGGTCCCCGTACCCAGTCCTACGAGCAGTACTTC
TRBJ1-2	NA	NA	TRBV9	CASSVVPRYGYTF	TGTGCCAGCAGCGTAGTCCCACGCTATGGCTACACCTTC
TRBJ2-5	few	TRBD2	TRBV5-4	CASSPGDGRWGETQYF	TGTGCCAGCAGCCCCGGTGACGGGAGGTGGGGAGAGACCCAGTACTTC
TRBJ2-2	NA	TRBD2	TRBV19	CASNIFASGNTGELFF	TGTGCCAGTAACATTTTTGCTAGCGGGAACACCGGGGAGCTGTTTTTT
TRBJ1-5	NA	NA	TRBV27	CASSFSRFNQPQHF	TGTGCCAGCAGTTTCTCGAGGTTCAATCAGCCCCAGCATTTT
TRBJ2-7	NA	NA	TRBV5-1	CASSLEGRAYEQYF	TGCGCCAGCAGCTTGGAAGGCAGGGCCTACGAGCAGTACTTC
TRBJ2-7	NA	NA	TRBV5-6	CASSSPARVEQYF	TGCGCCAGCAGCTCCCCCGCCAGGGTGGAGCAGTACTTC
TRBJ1-5	NA	NA	TRBV28	CASTQSNQPQHF	TGTGCCAGCACCCAGTCGAATCAGCCCCAGCATTTT
TRBJ2-1	NA	NA	TRBV7-9	CASSPTRSGETYNEQFF	TGTGCCAGCAGTCCCACCCGCTCAGGGGAAACTTACAATGAGCAGTTCTTC
TRBJ2-1	NA	NA	TRBV7-8	CASSLWGGEQFF	TGTGCCAGCAGCTTATGGGGAGGTGAGCAGTTCTTC
TRBJ2-5	NA	NA	TRBV6-5	CASNNRGGEETQYF	TGTGCCAGCAACAACCGAGGAGGAGAAGAGACCCAGTACTTC
TRBJ2-7	NA	NA	TRBV2	CASSGTYEQYF	TGTGCCAGCTCCGGGACCTACGAGCAGTACTTC
TRBJ1-1	NA	NA	TRBV5-1	CASSWGGAQTEAFF	TGCGCCAGCAGCTGGGGAGGGGCGCAGACTGAAGCTTTCTTT
TRBJ2-1	NA	NA	TRBV7-2	CASSRGFGTNEQFF	TGTGCCAGCAGCCGAGGGTTTGGGACTAATGAGCAGTTCTTC
TRBJ2-7	once	TRBD1	TRBV5-1	CASSLGTGSSYEQYF	TGCGCCAGCAGCCTGGGGACAGGGAGCTCCTACGAGCAGTACTTC
TRBJ1-3	NA	NA	TRBV7-9	CASSRSGDSGNTIYF	TGTGCCAGCAGCCGATCCGGGGATTCTGGAAACACCATATATTTT
TRBJ1-5	NA	NA	TRBV6-5	CASSYSRQGLEKVQHF	TGTGCCAGCAGTTACTCGAGGCAGGGTTTGGAGAAGGTCCAGCATTTT
TRBJ2-1	NA	TRBD1	TRBV7-9	CASRSGGKSYNEQFF	TGTGCCAGCCGTTCAGGGGGAAAATCCTACAATGAGCAGTTCTTC
TRBJ2-5	NA	NA	TRBV27	CASSLGPIQETQYF	TGTGCCAGCAGTTTAGGGCCCATCCAAGAGACCCAGTACTTC
TRBJ2-1	NA	TRBD2	TRBV28	CASLHLAGPSYNEQFF	TGTGCCAGCCTCCACTTAGCGGGCCCCTCCTACAATGAGCAGTTCTTC
TRBJ2-6	NA	NA	TRBV5-1	CASIGSGDPSGANVLTF	TGCGCCAGCATCGGATCGGGAGACCCCTCTGGGGCCAACGTCCTGACTTTC
TRBJ1-1	NA	NA	TRBV11-3	CASSSGTTEAFF	TGTGCCAGCAGCTCAGGGACCACTGAAGCTTTCTTT
TRBJ2-7	NA	TRBD2	TRBV6-1	CASSERTSGRAGGDNYEQYF	TGTGCCAGCAGTGAGAGGACTAGCGGGAGGGCCGGCGGGGACAACTACGAGCAGTACTTC
TRBJ2-3	NA	TRBD2	TRBV4-2	CASSLGGWGTSGSRPTDTQYF	TGTGCCAGCAGCCTTGGAGGATGGGGGACTAGCGGGAGCAGACCCACAGATACGCAGTATTTT
TRBJ1-4	NA	NA	TRBV11-2	CASRSWGGLNEKLFF	TGTGCCAGCAGGTCCTGGGGGGGCCTTAATGAAAAACTGTTTTTT
TRBJ1-5	NA	TRBD1	TRBV28	CASSWGQREPQHF	TGTGCCAGCAGCTGGGGACAGAGAGAGCCCCAGCATTTT
TRBJ2-7	NA	TRBD1	TRBV9	CASSVGDRGLYEQYF	TGTGCCAGCAGCGTAGGGGACAGGGGGCTCTACGAGCAGTACTTC
TRBJ2-1	few	TRBD2	TRBV19	CASSIGGRAIDEQFF	TGTGCCAGTAGTATAGGCGGGAGGGCGATCGATGAGCAGTTCTTC
TRBJ1-5	once	NA	TRBV5-1	CASSLFGPDQPQHF	TGCGCCAGCAGCTTGTTTGGGCCTGATCAGCCCCAGCATTTT
TRBJ2-2	NA	TRBD2	TRBV7-3	CASSLASGGRNTGELFF	TGTGCCAGCAGCTTAGCGAGCGGCGGGAGGAACACCGGGGAGCTGTTTTTT
TRBJ2-3	few	TRBD2	TRBV27	CASSPIAGVRTDTQYF	TGTGCCAGCAGTCCGATAGCGGGAGTTCGCACAGATACGCAGTATTTT
TRBJ2-7	once	TRBD1	TRBV4-2	CASSFGTGSTYEQYF	TGTGCCAGCAGCTTCGGGACAGGGTCGACCTACGAGCAGTACTTC
TRBJ2-5	NA	NA	TRBV28	CASSFPRPTRLEETQYF	TGTGCCAGCAGTTTCCCTCGACCGACAAGGCTGGAGGAGACCCAGTACTTC
TRBJ2-3	NA	NA	TRBV5-5	CASSLLRLVSTDTQYF	TGTGCCAGCAGCCTCCTTCGACTAGTTAGCACAGATACGCAGTATTTT
TRBJ2-7	NA	TRBD1	TRBV4-1	CASSSDRGTYEQYF	TGCGCCAGCAGCTCGGACAGGGGTACCTACGAGCAGTACTTC
TRBJ2-1	NA	NA	TRBV6-5	CASSSAAEQFF	TGTGCCAGCAGCTCCGCGGCGGAGCAGTTCTTC
TRBJ2-7	once	NA	TRBV28	CASSRGAVSYEQYF	TGTGCCAGCAGTCGAGGGGCGGTCTCCTACGAGCAGTACTTC
TRBJ1-5	once	TRBD1	TRBV7-2	CASSLAGGGNQPQHF	TGTGCCAGCAGCTTGGCAGGGGGCGGCAATCAGCCCCAGCATTTT
TRBJ2-5	NA	NA	TRBV7-9	CASSLARAGETQYF	TGTGCCAGCAGCTTAGCGCGCGCGGGAGAGACCCAGTACTTC
TRBJ1-2	NA	NA	TRBV5-1	CASSRDYGYTF	TGCGCCAGCAGCAGGGACTATGGCTACACCTTC
TRBJ1-2	NA	NA	TRBV2	CASRDRANYGYTF	TGTGCCAGCAGGGACAGAGCTAACTATGGCTACACCTTC
TRBJ2-7	NA	NA	TRBV27	CASRGPRSYEQYF	TGTGCCAGCCGGGGGCCCCGATCCTACGAGCAGTACTTC
TRBJ2-7	NA	NA	TRBV19	CASSSGWRTYEQYF	TGTGCCAGTAGTTCCGGGTGGAGAACCTACGAGCAGTACTTC